The next 20 T cell receptor beta chains were all read from a single sample in a study of spatial heterogeneity in lung cancer. Study-level findings and limits: Counts that tracked tumor mutation counts were those of expanded intratumoral alpha and beta TCRs.

These receptors have no known antigen. Regarding time point: sample taken at primary tumor resection. TCRdb called the 5' RACE reads again in MiXCR, with one record for every CDR3 protein. This table has about 11,000 distinct CDR3 sequences, 4% to 6.5% appearing once. Specimen: lung tumor tissue, collected at surgery. All receptors come from a male donor with early-stage non-small cell lung cancer.

This clonotype was counted at least ten times. This beta chain came through as a stray read in a library set up for alpha chains, and its size says little. The V and J genes are TRBV5-1 and TRBJ2-3; D may be TRBD2 (6 bases). This CDR3 region has 16 residues. Trimming cost V 0 bases and J 4 bases, with 15 bases left between them. Germline assignment: CDR1 SGHRS and CDR2 YFSETQ. The CDR3 DNA is TGCGCCAGCAGCTTGGTAGTTGGGGGAGGCGCAGATACGCAGTATTTT. This sequence encodes CASSLVVGGGADTQYF.

This clonotype occurred a few times. This beta chain is an off-target read within a library intended for alpha chains, so its frequency means little. V usage is TRBV18 and J usage is TRBJ1-2, with 8 bases aligning to TRBD1. Per the germline V gene, CDR1 is KGHSH and CDR2 is LQKENI. This CDR3 has 11 residues. The V gene end was trimmed by 6 bases and the J gene end by 6 bases; junction bases not matched to a gene: 0. Here the CDR3 reads CASSTGDGYTF. In DNA, the CDR3 is TGTGCCAGCTCGACAGGGGATGGCTACACCTTC.

This clonotype was counted ten times or more. For a library built for alpha chains, this beta chain is a stray read; little rests on its size. V usage is TRBV12-3 or TRBV12-4 and J usage is TRBJ2-1; 12 nucleotides line up with TRBD2. V gave up 7 bases and J gave up 4 bases; unmatched junction bases: 5. CDR3 length equals 15 residues. CDR3 DNA: TGTGCCAGCACTCGACTAGCGGGGGCTTACAATGAGCAGTTCTTC. Its protein is CASTRLAGAYNEQFF.

There are many counts of this clonotype. For a library built for alpha chains, this beta chain is a stray read; little rests on its size. V and J are TRBV3-1 and TRBJ1-1, with no clear D. CDR1 and CDR2 (germline): LGHDT, YNNKEL (reference sequence). V dropped 2 bases and J dropped 4 bases, with 14 bases sitting between them. The CDR3 is 15 residues long. The CDR3 reads CASSQNMAMGTEAFF. DNA for the CDR3: TGTGCCAGCAGCCAAAACATGGCCATGGGCACTGAAGCTTTCTTT.

Relative to its sample, this clonotype is medium-sized. This beta chain lies outside the target of a library built for alpha chains; its clone size means little. The chain recombines TRBV29-1 with TRBJ2-1; D is tentatively TRBD1 or TRBD2 (7 bases each). Trimming pared 6 bases from V and 1 base from J, leaving 22 bases between. Germline values: CDR1 SQVTM, CDR2 ANQGSEA. The CDR3 consists of 17 residues. The CDR3 loop is CSVAGTTGDGSYNEQFF. In DNA form, the CDR3 reads TGCAGCGTAGCCGGGACTACAGGGGATGGTTCCTACAATGAGCAGTTCTTC.

By proportion, this clonotype is medium-sized. This beta chain represents an off-target read in a library built for alpha chains; its size is of limited meaning. This chain uses TRBV25-1 with TRBJ2-3; TRBD1 matches at 7 bases. This CDR3 has 13 residues. The J segment lost 8 bases and the V segment lost 4 bases, leaving 6 bases of the junction unmatched. Looked up from germline, CDR1 is MGHDK and CDR2 is SYGVNS. The CDR3 is CASSGTGRATQYF. The DNA of the CDR3 is TGTGCCAGCAGTGGGACAGGTCGTGCTACGCAGTATTTT.

About this clonotype itself: For a library built for alpha chains, this beta chain is a stray read; little rests on its size. The chain combines TRBV5-1 with TRBJ2-3; D is perhaps TRBD2 (5 bases). CDR1 and CDR2 (germline): SGHRS, YFSETQ. This CDR3 is built from 14 residues. Trimming pared 3 bases from V and 0 bases from J, leaving 8 bases between. The CDR3 spells CASSSSGSTDTQYF. CDR3 DNA sequence: TGCGCCAGCAGCTCGAGCGGTAGCACAGATACGCAGTATTTT. Looking up the rest from reference TRBV5-1 and TRBJ2-3 gives the full variable domain: KAGVTQTPRYLIKTRGQQVTLSCSPISGHRSVSWYQQTPGQGLQFLFEYFSETQRNKGNFPGRFSGRQFSNSRSEMNVSTLELGDSALYLCASSSSGSTDTQYFGPGTRLTVL.

This clonotype has at least ten counts. For a library built for alpha chains, this beta chain is a stray read; little rests on its size. V usage is TRBV29-1 and J usage is TRBJ2-7, with a possible D match to TRBD1 (6 bases). CDR1 and CDR2 from the germline V gene are SQVTM and ANQGSEA. This CDR3 has 13 amino acids. Trimming took off 4 bases at V and 4 bases at J, with 14 bases between the two ends. CDR3 DNA: TGCAGCGTTGCCAGAACGGGGACATACGAGCAGTACTTC. This translates into CSVARTGTYEQYF.

This clonotype has a count of ten or more. This beta chain appears as a stray read in a library generated for alpha chains; its size is not informative. The chain recombines TRBV27 with TRBJ1-2, with TRBD1 identical over 9 bases. In germline, CDR1 is MNHEY, CDR2 SMNVEV (reference sequence). V shed 5 bases and J 4 bases; nucleotides not matched to a gene: 8. The CDR3 loop spans 15 amino acids. CDR3 sequence: CASSARTGDSYGYTF. CDR3 nucleotide sequence: TGTGCCAGCAGTGCCAGGACAGGGGATAGCTATGGCTACACCTTC.

At least ten counts were recorded for this clonotype. This beta chain turned up in a library designed for alpha chains; as an off-target read, its abundance says little. The chain has TRBV15 and TRBJ2-3; 9 bases match TRBD2. CDR1 and CDR2 from the germline V gene are LNHNV and YYDKDF (reference sequence). V gave up 1 base and J gave up 0 bases; unmatched junction bases: 8. The CDR3 contains 18 residues. This CDR3 reads CATSRGLAGSSSTDTQYF. The CDR3 bases are TGTGCCACCAGCAGAGGGCTAGCGGGGAGTTCTAGCACAGATACGCAGTATTTT. Together with reference TRBV15 and TRBJ2-3, the CDR3 gives the full variable domain: DAMVIQNPRYQVTQFGKPVTLSCSQTLNHNVMYWYQQKSSQAPKLLFHYYDKDFNNEADTPDNFQSRRPNTSFCFLDIRSPGLGDTAMYLCATSRGLAGSSSTDTQYFGPGTRLTVL.

This clonotype has a count of ten or more. Within a library made for alpha chains, this beta chain is off target, and its count is uninformative. This sequence joins TRBV28 and TRBJ2-5; tentatively, D is TRBD1 (6 bases). The CDR3 contains 14 residues. Deletions cut 4 bases from V and 1 base from J, with 10 bases between. Germline V gives CDR1 MDHEN, CDR2 SYDVKM. The CDR3 DNA reads TGTGCCAGCAGTTCCCGGACAGCCCAAGAGACCCAGTACTTC. Translating it yields CASSSRTAQETQYF.

This clonotype was counted at least ten times. The library was prepared for alpha chains; this beta chain is a stray read, so its frequency means little. The rearrangement uses TRBV9 and TRBJ1-2; 9 bases are shared with TRBD1. The CDR3 is made up of 13 amino acids. After removal of 3 bases from V and 5 bases from J, the junction contained 2 bases not matched to a gene. The V gene's germline CDR1 is SGDLS and CDR2 YYNGEE. The CDR3 coding sequence is TGTGCCAGCAGCGCACAGGGGGCGTATGGCTACACCTTC. Its translation is CASSAQGAYGYTF.

In the case of this clonotype: This beta chain lies outside the target of a library built for alpha chains; its clone size means little. V is TRBV27 and J is TRBJ1-1; maybe TRBD1 (5 bases). With 5 bases removed from V and 5 bases from J, the gap between germline ends came to 15 bases. CDR1 and CDR2 from the germline V gene are MNHEY and SMNVEV (reference sequence). This CDR3 has 14 amino acids. DNA for the CDR3: TGTGCCAGCAGTCCCATTGGGGGTAGAACTGAAGCTTTCTTT. This gives the protein CASSPIGGRTEAFF.

This clonotype was seen many times. Being off target in a library aimed at alpha chains, this beta chain has a size of little meaning. The chain employs TRBV2 and TRBJ1-5, with D maybe TRBD1 (5 bases). The length of the CDR3 is 16 residues. Germline CDR1 is SNHLY and CDR2 is FYNNEI. The V end lost 2 bases, the J end lost 0 bases, and 11 bases lay between the germline ends. The CDR3 reads CASSEHGGYSNQPQHF. The DNA for the CDR3 is TGTGCCAGCAGTGAACACGGGGGATATAGCAATCAGCCCCAGCATTTT. The full variable domain, rest sourced from reference TRBV2 and TRBJ1-5, is EPEVTQTPSHQVTQMGQEVILRCVPISNHLYFYWYRQILGQKVEFLVSFYNNEISEKSEIFDDQFSVERPDGSNFTLKIRSTKLEDSAMYFCASSEHGGYSNQPQHFGDGTRLSIL.

This clonotype was picked up many times. This beta chain slipped into a library made for alpha chains as a stray read, so its size is not meaningful. This sequence joins TRBV6-5 and TRBJ1-1; D is ambiguous. Germline CDR1 and CDR2: MNHEY and SVGAGI. Trimming cost V 2 bases and J 2 bases, with 12 bases left between them. CDR3 size: 15 residues. The CDR3 reads CASSYGRHGNTEAFF. The CDR3 nucleotides are TGTGCCAGCAGTTACGGGAGACACGGAAACACTGAAGCTTTCTTT.

This clonotype was recorded at least ten times. With the library built for alpha chains, this beta chain is off target and its frequency is not meaningful. The J gene is TRBJ2-3, the V gene TRBV20-1, with D perhaps TRBD1 (5 bases). Trimming removed 1 base at V and 0 bases at J, with 14 bases between. Per germline, CDR1 DFQATT and CDR2 SNEGSKA (reference sequence). CDR3 length equals 16 residues. CDR3 nucleotides: TGCAGTGCTAGAGGGGTTGGGGCTGGTAGCACAGATACGCAGTATTTT. This codes for CSARGVGAGSTDTQYF.

This clonotype came up many times. This beta chain slipped into a library made for alpha chains as a stray read, so its size is not meaningful. This sequence joins TRBV4-2 and TRBJ2-7; TRBD2 agrees at 9 bases. V trimming: 0 bases; J trimming: 5 bases; junction bases outside the gene matches: 5. Germline V gene lookup returns CDR1 LGHNA and CDR2 YNFKEQ. This CDR3 is built from 15 residues. The CDR3 loop reads CASSQDQREDHEQYF. In DNA form, the CDR3 reads TGTGCCAGCAGCCAAGATCAGCGGGAGGACCACGAGCAGTACTTC.

The sample holds many counts of this clonotype. Because the library targeted alpha chains, this beta chain is an off-target read whose size means little. Here the CDR3 reads CASSFSGVTEAFF. The CDR3 nucleotides are TGTGCCAGCAGCTTTTCAGGGGTTACTGAAGCTTTCTTT. V is TRBV7-2 and J is TRBJ1-1; possibly TRBD1 for D (6 bases). This CDR3 has 13 residues. V was pared by 3 bases and J by 5 bases, with 10 bases between. Germline loops: CDR1 SGHTA, CDR2 FQGNSA. Full variable domain (outside the CDR3, taken from reference TRBV7-2 and TRBJ1-1): GAGVSQSPSNKVTEKGKDVELRCDPISGHTALYWYRQSLGQGLEFLIYFQGNSAPDKSGLPSDRFSAERTGGSVSTLTIQRTQQEDSAVYLCASSFSGVTEAFFGQGTRLTVV.

Ten or more counts support this clonotype. Found in a library prepared for alpha chains, this beta chain is an off-target read, and its abundance has little meaning. The rearrangement uses TRBV7-9 and TRBJ2-4, with 9 bases lining up with TRBD2. Germline V CDR1 and CDR2: SEHNR, FQNEAQ (reference sequence). V was pared by 4 bases and J by 7 bases, with 5 bases of the junction left unmatched. The CDR3 runs to 14 residues. The CDR3 DNA reads as TGTGCCAGCAGCTATAGCGGGAGTGACAACATTCAGTACTTC. Translated, it gives CASSYSGSDNIQYF.

Worth noting for this clonotype: This beta chain is an off-target read within a library intended for alpha chains, so its frequency means little. The chain couples TRBV7-6 to TRBJ2-3; the match to TRBD2 covers 8 bases. V was clipped by 1 base and J by 0 bases; unmatched bases: 3. CDR3 length equals 16 residues. Looked up from germline, CDR1 is SGHVS and CDR2 is FNYEAQ. CDR3 residues: CASSLVAGGSTDTQYF. CDR3 coding DNA: TGTGCCAGCAGCTTAGTTGCGGGGGGTAGCACAGATACGCAGTATTTT.